A single T cell receptor beta chain is shown here with its context. Its target is unknown. This table comes from immunoSEQ multiplex PCR, and its TCRdb copy is limited to in-frame clones, with some not included. The sample consists of about 140,000 clones, 80% to 90% of them appearing once. Trimming shortened V by 9 bases and J by 0 bases, and 15 bases separated the two germline ends. The CDR3 sequence is 15 residues long. From germline, CDR1 is MNHEY and CDR2 SVGAGI. The data originate from a study of T cell responses to AZD1222 COVID-19 vaccine. Broader study findings: Repertoires in all cases were sampled only once the peak T cell response had passed.

The receptor's source is an adult in good health. The starting material was peripheral blood, obtained on day 0 of AZD1222 vaccination. The chain is built from TRBV6-5 and TRBJ2-1; D is unclear. In DNA, the CDR3 is TGTGCCAGTCCAACGACGGTCAACTCCTACAATGAGCAGTTCTTC. This encodes CASPTTVNSYNEQFF.